Below, one TCR beta chain is given with its context. Primers used in a second PCR of roughly 7 to 12 cycles were a sample-barcoded 5' primer and a J-beta primer mix. Every cDNA molecule carried a tag from a template-switch adaptor bearing 12 random nucleotides. Every sample produced at least 2.5 million CDR3-containing paired-end reads. Each CDR3 protein gets one entry after TCRdb re-called the 5' RACE reads with MiXCR. The sample comprises some 900,000 distinct CDR3 sequences, 40% to 60% of which are singletons, and 13% rests with the top ten. This CDR3 comprises 17 residues. Germline V CDR1 and CDR2: MNHEY, SVGAGI. With 0 bases clipped from V and 4 bases from J, the junction kept 8 bases outside the gene matches. The data were obtained in a study of blood T cells in healthy people across ages. Study-level information: About one barcoded TCR beta cDNA was captured per two T cells.

This receptor was identified in a man younger than 45 in good health. The chain joins TRBV6-5 to TRBJ2-2, with TRBD2 matching over 7 bases. Sequenced material: blood. The CDR3 nucleotides read TGTGCCAGCAGTTACTCTCAGGGAGGGGTGGGCACCGGGGAGCTGTTTTTT. Protein sequence: CASSYSQGGVGTGELFF.